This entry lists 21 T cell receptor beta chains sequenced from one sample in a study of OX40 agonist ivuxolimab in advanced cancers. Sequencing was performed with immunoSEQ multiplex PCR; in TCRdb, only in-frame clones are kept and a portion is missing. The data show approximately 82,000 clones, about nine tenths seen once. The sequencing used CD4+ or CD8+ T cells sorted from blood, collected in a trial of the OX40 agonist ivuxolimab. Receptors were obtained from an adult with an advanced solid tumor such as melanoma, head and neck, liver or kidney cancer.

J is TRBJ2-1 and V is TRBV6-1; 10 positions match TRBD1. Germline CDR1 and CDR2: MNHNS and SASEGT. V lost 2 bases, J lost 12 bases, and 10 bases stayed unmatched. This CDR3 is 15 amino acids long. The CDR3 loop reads CASSEPGQGSIGQFF. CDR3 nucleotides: TGTGCCAGCAGTGAACCGGGACAGGGGTCAATTGGGCAGTTCTTC.

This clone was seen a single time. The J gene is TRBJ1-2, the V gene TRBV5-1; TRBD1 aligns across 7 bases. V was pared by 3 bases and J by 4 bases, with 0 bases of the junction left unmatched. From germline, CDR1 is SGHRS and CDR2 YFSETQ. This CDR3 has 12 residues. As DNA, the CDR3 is TGCGCCAGCAGCTGGGACAGCTATGGCTACACCTTC. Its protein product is CASSWDSYGYTF.

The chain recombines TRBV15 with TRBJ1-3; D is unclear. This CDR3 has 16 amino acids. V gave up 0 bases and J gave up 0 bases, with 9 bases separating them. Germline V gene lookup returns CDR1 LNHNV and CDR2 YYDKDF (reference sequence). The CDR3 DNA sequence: TGTGCCACCAGCAGAGATACCAGCCTCTCTGGAAACACCATATATTTT. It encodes CATSRDTSLSGNTIYF.

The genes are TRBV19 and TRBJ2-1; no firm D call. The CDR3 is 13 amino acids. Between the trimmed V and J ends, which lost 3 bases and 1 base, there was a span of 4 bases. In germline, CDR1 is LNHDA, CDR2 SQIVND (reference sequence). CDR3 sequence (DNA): TGTGCCAGTAGTATGGGTTCCTACAATGAGCAGTTCTTC. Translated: CASSMGSYNEQFF. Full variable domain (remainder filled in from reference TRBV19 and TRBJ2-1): DGGITQSPKYLFRKEGQNVTLSCEQNLNHDAMYWYRQDPGQGLRLIYYSQIVNDFQKGDIAEGYSVSREKKESFPLTVTSAQKNPTAFYLCASSMGSYNEQFFGPGTRLTVL.

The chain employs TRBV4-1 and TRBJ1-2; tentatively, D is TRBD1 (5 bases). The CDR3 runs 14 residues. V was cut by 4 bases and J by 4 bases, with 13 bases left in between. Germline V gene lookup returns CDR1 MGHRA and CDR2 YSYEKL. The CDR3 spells CASSRGERGYGYTF. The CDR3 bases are TGCGCCAGCAGCCGAGGAGAAAGGGGCTATGGCTACACCTTC.

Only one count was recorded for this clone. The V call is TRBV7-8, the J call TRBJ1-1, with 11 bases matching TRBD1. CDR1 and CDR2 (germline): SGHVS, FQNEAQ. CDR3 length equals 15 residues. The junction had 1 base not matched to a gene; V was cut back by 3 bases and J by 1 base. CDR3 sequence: CASSLGTGGNTEAFF. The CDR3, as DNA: TGTGCCAGCAGCTTGGGGACAGGGGGGAACACTGAAGCTTTCTTT.

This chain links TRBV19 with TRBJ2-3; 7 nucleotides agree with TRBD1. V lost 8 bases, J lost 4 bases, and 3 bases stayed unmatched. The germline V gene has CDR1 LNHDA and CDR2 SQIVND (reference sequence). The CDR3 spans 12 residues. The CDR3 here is CASRGGPDTQYF. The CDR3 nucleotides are TGTGCCAGTCGAGGGGGCCCAGATACGCAGTATTTT.

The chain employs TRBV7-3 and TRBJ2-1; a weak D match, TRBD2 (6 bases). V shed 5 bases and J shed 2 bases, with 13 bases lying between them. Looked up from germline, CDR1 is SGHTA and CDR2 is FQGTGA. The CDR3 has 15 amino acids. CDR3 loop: CASSISSDPYNEQFF. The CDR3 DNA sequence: TGTGCCAGCAGCATCTCTAGCGACCCCTACAATGAGCAGTTCTTC. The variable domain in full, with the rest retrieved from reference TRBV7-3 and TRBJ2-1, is GAGVSQTPSNKVTEKGKYVELRCDPISGHTALYWYRQSLGQGPEFLIYFQGTGAADDSGLPNDRFFAVRPEGSVSTLKIQRTERGDSAVYLCASSISSDPYNEQFFGPGTRLTVL.

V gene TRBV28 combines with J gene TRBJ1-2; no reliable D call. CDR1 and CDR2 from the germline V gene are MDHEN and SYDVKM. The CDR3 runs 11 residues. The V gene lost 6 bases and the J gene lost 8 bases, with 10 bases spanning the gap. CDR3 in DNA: TGTGCCAGCAGCTATATGGGGGGCTACACCTTC. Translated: CASSYMGGYTF.

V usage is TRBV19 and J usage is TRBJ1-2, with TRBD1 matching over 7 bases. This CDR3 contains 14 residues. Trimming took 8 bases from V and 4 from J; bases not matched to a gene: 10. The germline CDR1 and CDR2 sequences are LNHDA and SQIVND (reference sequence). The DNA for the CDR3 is TGTGCCAGTGTAGACGCGGGGACAGCCTATGGCTACACCTTC. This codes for CASVDAGTAYGYTF.

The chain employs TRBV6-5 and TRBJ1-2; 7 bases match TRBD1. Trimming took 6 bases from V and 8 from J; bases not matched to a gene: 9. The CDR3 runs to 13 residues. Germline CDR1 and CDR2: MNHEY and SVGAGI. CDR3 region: CASSPRDSGGYTF. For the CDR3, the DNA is TGTGCCAGCAGCCCCAGGGACAGCGGGGGCTACACCTTC.

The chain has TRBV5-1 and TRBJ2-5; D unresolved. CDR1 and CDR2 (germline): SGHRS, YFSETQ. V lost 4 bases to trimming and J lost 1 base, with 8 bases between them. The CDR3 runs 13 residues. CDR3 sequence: CASSPQTQETQYF. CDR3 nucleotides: TGCGCCAGCAGCCCCCAAACCCAAGAGACCCAGTACTTC.

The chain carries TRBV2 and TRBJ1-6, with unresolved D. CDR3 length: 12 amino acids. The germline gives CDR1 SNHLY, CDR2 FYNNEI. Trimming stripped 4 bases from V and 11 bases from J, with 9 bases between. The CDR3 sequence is CASSVSATPLHF. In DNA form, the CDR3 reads TGTGCCAGCAGTGTATCGGCTACACCCCTCCACTTT.

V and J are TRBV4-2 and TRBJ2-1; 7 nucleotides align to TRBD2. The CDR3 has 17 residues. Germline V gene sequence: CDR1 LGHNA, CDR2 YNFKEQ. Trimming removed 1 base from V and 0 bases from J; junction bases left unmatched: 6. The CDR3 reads CASSQVFGGSSYNEQFF. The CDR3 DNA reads TGTGCCAGCAGCCAAGTGTTTGGCGGGAGCTCCTACAATGAGCAGTTCTTC.

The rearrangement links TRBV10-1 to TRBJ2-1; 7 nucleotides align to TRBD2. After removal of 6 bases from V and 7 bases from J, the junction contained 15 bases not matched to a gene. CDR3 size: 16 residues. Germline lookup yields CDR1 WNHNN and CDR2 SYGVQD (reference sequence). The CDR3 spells CASSAELAREVNEQFF. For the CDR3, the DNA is TGCGCCAGCAGCGCCGAACTAGCCCGGGAGGTTAATGAGCAGTTCTTC.

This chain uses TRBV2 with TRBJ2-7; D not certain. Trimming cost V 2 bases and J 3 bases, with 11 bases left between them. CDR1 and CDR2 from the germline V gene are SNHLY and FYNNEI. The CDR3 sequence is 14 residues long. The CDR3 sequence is CASSERSRIYEQYF. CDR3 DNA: TGTGCCAGCAGTGAACGTTCCAGGATCTACGAGCAGTACTTC.

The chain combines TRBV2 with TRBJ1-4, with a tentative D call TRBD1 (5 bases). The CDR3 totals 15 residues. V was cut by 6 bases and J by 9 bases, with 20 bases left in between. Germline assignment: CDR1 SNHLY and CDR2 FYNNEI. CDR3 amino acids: CASRPGTAIMKKLFF. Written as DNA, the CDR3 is TGTGCCAGCAGACCTGGGACTGCTATAATGAAAAAACTGTTTTTT.

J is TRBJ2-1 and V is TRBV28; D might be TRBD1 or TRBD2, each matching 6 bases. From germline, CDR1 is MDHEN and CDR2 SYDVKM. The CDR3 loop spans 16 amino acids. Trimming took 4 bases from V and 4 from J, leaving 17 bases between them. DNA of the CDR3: TGTGCCAGCAGTTCCCCCGGGGGCCGACTTTACAATGAGCAGTTCTTC. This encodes CASSSPGGRLYNEQFF.

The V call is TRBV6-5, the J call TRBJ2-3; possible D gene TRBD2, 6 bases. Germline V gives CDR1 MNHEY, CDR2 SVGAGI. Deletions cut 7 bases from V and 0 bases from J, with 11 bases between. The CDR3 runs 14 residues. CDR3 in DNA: TGTGCCAGCAAACCGGGACTTAGCACAGATACGCAGTATTTT. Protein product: CASKPGLSTDTQYF.

DNA for the CDR3: TGTGCCAGCAGGGCAGGGTGGGGTAATCAGCCCCAGCATTTT. This sequence encodes CASRAGWGNQPQHF. This sequence joins TRBV2 and TRBJ1-5, with a possible D match to TRBD1 (5 bases). Germline V gene data show CDR1 as SNHLY and CDR2 as FYNNEI. Trimming took 6 bases from V and 4 from J, leaving 13 bases between them. The CDR3 covers 14 residues.

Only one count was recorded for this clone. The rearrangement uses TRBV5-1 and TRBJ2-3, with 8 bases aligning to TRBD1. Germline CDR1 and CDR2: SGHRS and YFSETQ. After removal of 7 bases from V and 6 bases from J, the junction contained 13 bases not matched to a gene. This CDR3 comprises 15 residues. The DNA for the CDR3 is TGCGCCAGCGGGAACGGACAGGGTAATTCCGATACGCAGTATTTT. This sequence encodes CASGNGQGNSDTQYF. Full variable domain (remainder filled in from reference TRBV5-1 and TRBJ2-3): KAGVTQTPRYLIKTRGQQVTLSCSPISGHRSVSWYQQTPGQGLQFLFEYFSETQRNKGNFPGRFSGRQFSNSRSEMNVSTLELGDSALYLCASGNGQGNSDTQYFGPGTRLTVL.